This T cell receptor beta chain came from a study of cytomegalovirus exposure and HLA in healthy donors. This CDR3 is 12 amino acids long. Germline loops: CDR1 ENHRY, CDR2 SYGVKD. The V gene lost 3 bases and the J gene lost 8 bases, with 10 bases spanning the gap. Study-level points and caveats: TRBV6-2, TRBV6-3 and other indistinguishable V segments were excluded. In vitro checks showed that a few CMV-associated chains really do target CMV antigens. Reportedly, diagnosis of cytomegalovirus status by the classifier showed high specificity and sensitivity.

PCR was performed using 60 Vbeta and 13 Jbeta primers. The data were produced by immunoSEQ multiplex PCR, yet TCRdb's version contains in-frame clones alone and is incomplete. Here the sample spans 100,000 to 150,000 clones, about 76% being singletons. Notes on this clone: What it binds is unknown.

This sequence joins TRBV10-3 and TRBJ1-2; D possibly corresponds to TRBD1 (5 bases). The TCR sequence derives from a man in his 60s in good health and CMV-seropositive. Sequenced: PBMCs. In DNA, the CDR3 is TGTGCCATCAGTGATCAGGGTAAAGGCTACACCTTC. Translation: CAISDQGKGYTF.